The T cell receptor (beta chain) described here comes from a study of cytomegalovirus exposure and HLA in healthy donors (TCRdb year 2017). Background for the entire study: An earlier analysis of approximately 640 of the donors reported 250 to 350 Gb of sequence data and around 110 million unique TCR beta sequences from 150 million to 200 million T cells. An early release that covered more than 550 HLA-typed donors contained about 300 gigabases of sequencing data and some 87 million unique TCR sequences. Among the roughly 400 genotyped donors, around 81% belonged to the genetic ancestry cluster associated with self-reported Caucasian donors. The study was designed to test whether signatures of past pathogen exposure could be identified by cataloging public T cell receptors. The study used immunosequencing to profile the T cell repertoires of 666 subjects and linked those repertoires to cytomegalovirus serostatus. Besides the first cohort of around 670 subjects, a separate validation cohort made up of around 120 different subjects was used. To predict cytomegalovirus infection status, the study brought together high-throughput TCR immunosequencing, statistical association of individual TCRs with disease status, and machine learning. A later analysis re-analyzed previously published TCR beta repertoires from 500 to 700 donors and added high-resolution HLA genotyping to study TCR occurrence patterns. Rather than using new phenotypic data, the later analysis identified candidate immune exposures from TCR beta sequences and from how often those sequences occurred across donors. In an earlier analysis of 500 to 650 of the donors, high-throughput TCR beta sequencing was used to judge whether each TCR beta V gene segment behaved as functional or pseudogenic. Donor age, sex, ethnicity and CMV serostatus were collected together with the repertoire data. Genome-wide SNP genotypes for about 65% of the roughly 670 donors were used in a later genetic analysis, which treated that subset as a discovery cohort. Every repertoire in the discovery cohort had been generated on one and the same sequencing platform. Both class I and class II loci were covered by HLA typing, at four-digit resolution. The number of donors typed differed by locus, with about 620-630 for A, B, C, DRB1 and DQB1, roughly 550 for DQA1, approximately 570 for DPA1, and 450 to 480 for DPB1. Roughly 5 DR-DQ haplotypes were handled as single units for association and clustering, since linkage in the cohort was strong. Among about 400 genotyped donors of the cohort, an average of roughly 230,000 unique TCR beta nucleotide sequences was sequenced per donor, of which 15% to 20% were non-productive.

What the study reported, not specific to this receptor: Several of the top co-occurrence clusters appeared to be linked to parvovirus B19, influenza, CMV and Epstein-Barr virus, according to a later analysis. A cluster of highly shared sequence variants was judged likely to represent a technical artifact of the sequencing pipeline. Compared with the approximately 670-donor mean, donors in an Asian-associated ancestry cluster had fewer N-insertions in productive TCRs, according to a later genetic analysis. Presence/absence analyses assumed roughly uniform sequencing depth across donors, an assumption that may not hold. In a later analysis, TCR association rates were found to vary across HLA loci, with the most associated TCRs seen for DRB1 alleles and the fewest for HLA-C alleles. In vitro tests confirmed that three of the cytomegalovirus-associated TCR beta chains recognize cytomegalovirus antigens. Most TCR sequences were seen in very few donors, while some public TCRs were found in many individuals. The cohort was sequenced for TCR beta chains only, and without alpha or paired-chain data the features that could be detected were limited. An earlier analysis of several hundred of the donors showed that most TCR beta V segments appeared in productive rearrangements either about 87% or about 30% of the time, which broadly matched IMGT annotations. Because HLA typing was missing for some donors at each locus, association tests included only the typed subset. The study listed 164 TCR beta chains as associated with cytomegalovirus. The classifier was reported to diagnose cytomegalovirus status with high specificity and sensitivity in both the original and validation cohorts. CMV serostatus was the only immune exposure information available for the cohort. Because the 87-base-pair reads could not distinguish some IMGT-functional V segments, including TRBV6-2 and TRBV6-3, those segments were excluded. A further reported finding was that TCR beta sequences accurately predicted the HLA-A and HLA-B alleles for most subjects in the first cohort. Assigning TCR associations to individual alleles was difficult when HLA alleles, especially DR and DQ, strongly co-occurred. A later analysis associated about 18,000 TCR beta sequences with specific HLA alleles at a false discovery rate of 0.05. Because counts were too low, about 18 rarely observed V segments, including chromosome 9 orphons, were excluded from the earlier analysis of 500 to 700 of the donors. Correlated functional status among segregating V segments might be attributable to linkage disequilibrium, but an unknown experimental factor could not be ruled out. V-gene and J-gene trimming of TCR beta chains was associated with a missense DCLRE1C variant in a later genetic analysis, and the association was replicated in an independent cohort. A later analysis found that HLA-associated TCR beta chains were more clonally expanded and had lower generation probabilities than equally common non-associated chains. It was suggested by the authors that the approach could potentially be generalized to other disease states and immunological phenotypes. Most CMV-associated TCR beta chains appeared to be HLA-restricted in a later analysis, and the HLA associations seemed to be driven largely by CMV exposure.

Looking up the germline V gene yields CDR1 MDHEN and CDR2 SYDVKM. Unmatched junction bases come to 6, with V trimmed by 8 bases and J by 2 bases. From its cysteine to its phenylalanine, the CDR3 spans 15 amino acids. Only CDR3 DNA remains: 45 bases, in frame from the first base. Points on this clone: Its antigen remains undetermined. Base qualities are not recorded, but no much larger clone differs from it by a single base.

The method was the immunoSEQ multiplex PCR assay. A mixture of 60 forward primers for TCR Vbeta segments and 13 reverse primers for TCR Jbeta segments was used in the multiplex PCR. The CDR3 region of rearranged TCR beta genes was amplified from genomic DNA with a multiplex PCR assay. The Illumina HiSeq System was used to sequence the amplified TCR beta libraries as 87-base-pair reads. As for how the authors treated the data: In a later analysis, tens of millions of unique TCR beta chains were counted across the roughly 670 repertoires, and roughly 10 million of these chains were shared by at least two donors. To remove PCR and sequencing errors, raw reads were error-corrected and collapsed into unique sequences using a nearest-neighbor algorithm that merged closely related sequences. CDR3 sequences were aligned to IMGT reference sequences to assign V, D and J gene segments. For a sequence to be retained, at least a six-nucleotide match to both a V gene segment and a J gene segment was required. A rearrangement was called productive if the CDR3 had no stop codons and remained in frame with V and J, and every other rearrangement was called non-productive. Following IMGT convention, CDR3 was defined as the stretch from the second conserved V-encoded cysteine to the conserved J-encoded phenylalanine. The earlier analysis of 587 of the donors excluded sequences that lacked an unambiguous match to a single V gene segment. In an earlier analysis of several hundred of the donors, V segments were called functional above 56.7% productive rearrangements and were called segregating when the between-donor standard deviation exceeded 5%. A statistical classification framework was built for diagnosing cytomegalovirus status from the catalog of TCR beta chain sequences. V and J gene assignment, in a later analysis, came from comparing TCR nucleotide sequences with IMGT/GENE-DB human TR gene sequences. Using the TCRdist pipeline, a later analysis assigned CDR3 sequences along with most-parsimonious VDJ recombination scenarios. In a later analysis, every TCR beta chain was defined by the combination of its CDR3 amino acid sequence and its V-gene family, and reads without a unique V-gene family were dropped. A later analysis removed 500 to 650 highly shared, low-generation-probability nucleotide sequences to deal with suspected cross-contamination and a sequencing artifact. For each public chain, a later analysis derived a clonal expansion index from normalized ranks of inferred template counts within each repertoire. In a later analysis, generation probabilities were computed using a VDJ recombination model fitted to out-of-frame rearrangements, and the results were checked against IGoR. In a later analysis, TCR-TCR, TCR-HLA and TCR-CMV co-occurrence was scored with hypergeometric tests, and a repertoire-size bias correction was applied to TCR pairs. False discovery rates were estimated in a later analysis by permuting HLA or CMV assignments 20 times. In a later analysis, co-occurring TCRs were grouped with DBSCAN, and TCRdist sequence similarity was added when clustering was performed within HLA-allele-positive subsets. For co-occurrence clustering, repertoires with fewer than 30,000 or more than 120,000 public chains were excluded, along with five repertoires with anomalous nucleotide sharing. Not all clones reach the TCRdb copy of this immuneACCESS table, which keeps in-frame sequences only. Checked studies attribute under half of the gap to unresolved V genes and leave the rest unexplained. V and J calls and clone size are given by that table; D and trimming were obtained from the DNA. This sample lists roughly 140,000 clones; approximately 84% were detected once. Jointly, the top ten make up 2% to 2.5% of the sample.

The cohort was made up of 666 healthy bone marrow donors. At the time of sampling, all cohort members were nominally healthy, though unrecorded immune exposures were likely present. The donor was CMV seronegative and belonged to the group of 350 or so seronegative cohort members. Each donor provided a peripheral blood sample, and peripheral blood mononuclear cells were used for TCR beta sequencing. Genomic DNA extraction from the blood cell samples was performed with the Qiagen DNeasy Blood Extraction Kit. This receptor was identified in a woman aged 18-29 years in good health and CMV-seronegative. The sequence joins TRBV28 to TRBJ2-1; 10 bases in the junction line up with TRBD1. Sequenced material: PBMCs. The CDR3 protein: CASRPDRGTYNEQFF. In nucleotides, the sequence is TGTGCCAGCCGACCGGACAGGGGGACCTACAATGAGCAGTTCTTC.